This T cell receptor (beta chain) stems from a study of metastatic and nonmetastatic thyroid tumors. TCRdb re-analyzed the PCR reads using MiXCR. The sample lists 17,000 or so clones, 27% seen once, with about 13% in the top ten. This CDR3 comprises 16 residues. Germline V gene sequence: CDR1 SGHRS, CDR2 YFSETQ. Trimming took off 4 bases at V and 3 bases at J, with 19 bases between the two ends. Thyroid surgery had not been preceded by any treatment in any patient. Sequencing was done on a sample of adjacent normal tissue. The chain combines TRBV5-1 with TRBJ1-1; D call uncertain. This TCR was sampled from a female donor with papillary thyroid cancer or a benign thyroid nodule (not recorded which). Some clones in this sample may be carry-over from other donors' samples. The CDR3 is CASSLVYLAPDTEAFF. CDR3 coding DNA: TGCGCCAGCAGCCTAGTCTACCTAGCCCCCGACACTGAAGCTTTCTTT. The complete variable domain, with remaining parts taken from reference TRBV5-1 and TRBJ1-1, reads KAGVTQTPRYLIKTRGQQVTLSCSPISGHRSVSWYQQTPGQGLQFLFEYFSETQRNKGNFPGRFSGRQFSNSRSEMNVSTLELGDSALYLCASSLVYLAPDTEAFFGQGTRLTVV.